The rows below give T cell receptor beta chains drawn from one sample of a study of blood T cell repertoires in COVID-19. Clones were read by immunoSEQ multiplex PCR, and TCRdb kept only the in-frame ones, dropping some. The table shows 200,000 to 300,000 clones, with about 91% occurring only once. The sample consisted of PBMCs or T cells enriched from blood (not recorded which). These receptors came from a woman aged 40 to 50 with acute COVID-19. Each CDR3 is given with its conserved first and last residue. The order of the fields is clone size, V gene, J gene, D gene, CDR3 DNA, CDR3 protein. D genes are given only for firm matches. Only some rows state a clone size, as once, few, many or a class for expanded clones.

clone_size: -
v_call: TRBV13
j_call: TRBJ2-7
d_call: -
cdr3_nt: TGTGCCAGCACCACCCGCGGTGCGTCCTACGAGCAGTACTTC
cdr3_aa: CASTTRGASYEQYF

clone_size: -
v_call: TRBV16
j_call: TRBJ2-7
d_call: TRBD1
cdr3_nt: TGTGCCAGCAGCGATACGACAGGGGCCCTCTACGCGCAGTACTTC
cdr3_aa: CASSDTTGALYAQYF

clone_size: -
v_call: TRBV5-4
j_call: TRBJ2-1
d_call: -
cdr3_nt: TGTGCCGGGAGTGGTGCCCAGAGCTCCTACAATGAGCAGTTCTTC
cdr3_aa: CAGSGAQSSYNEQFF

clone_size: -
v_call: TRBV4-3
j_call: TRBJ2-1
d_call: -
cdr3_nt: TGCGCCAGCAGCCGAGACCCTGTCTCCAGCGGTAAATCCAATGAGCAGTTCTTC
cdr3_aa: CASSRDPVSSGKSNEQFF

clone_size: -
v_call: TRBV18
j_call: TRBJ2-1
d_call: -
cdr3_nt: TGTGCCAGCTCACCACAGAGCTCCTACAATGAGCAGTTCTTC
cdr3_aa: CASSPQSSYNEQFF

clone_size: -
v_call: TRBV5-1
j_call: TRBJ2-2
d_call: TRBD2
cdr3_nt: TGCGCCAGCAACGGACTAGCGGGAGGGCCCGGGGAGCTGTTTTTT
cdr3_aa: CASNGLAGGPGELFF

clone_size: -
v_call: TRBV6-5
j_call: TRBJ2-1
d_call: -
cdr3_nt: TGTGCCAGCAGTTACGGGGGGGCAAGGTACAATGAGCAGTTCTTC
cdr3_aa: CASSYGGARYNEQFF

clone_size: -
v_call: TRBV19
j_call: TRBJ2-3
d_call: TRBD2
cdr3_nt: TGTGCCAGTAGTACCCTAACTAGCGGGAGCACAGATACGCAGTATTTT
cdr3_aa: CASSTLTSGSTDTQYF

clone_size: -
v_call: TRBV12-3/TRBV12-4
j_call: TRBJ1-1
d_call: -
cdr3_nt: TGTGCCAGCAGTTTTCTCCGCACTGAAGCTTTCTTT
cdr3_aa: CASSFLRTEAFF

clone_size: -
v_call: TRBV2
j_call: TRBJ1-1
d_call: -
cdr3_nt: TGTGCCAGCAGTGCGGCGGCGGTCCGGAACACTGAAGCTTTCTTT
cdr3_aa: CASSAAAVRNTEAFF

clone_size: once
v_call: TRBV5-1
j_call: TRBJ2-3
d_call: -
cdr3_nt: TGCGCCAGCAGCGCATACAGGACGTCTAACACAGATACGCAGTATTTT
cdr3_aa: CASSAYRTSNTDTQYF

clone_size: -
v_call: TRBV4-1
j_call: TRBJ1-6
d_call: TRBD1
cdr3_nt: TGCGCCAGCAGTTTGGGACAGGGGGTTAATTCACCCCTCCACTTT
cdr3_aa: CASSLGQGVNSPLHF

clone_size: once
v_call: TRBV15
j_call: TRBJ1-2
d_call: TRBD1
cdr3_nt: TGTGCCACCAGCAACCGGGACAGGGGCCTCTGGAGCTATGGCTACACCTTC
cdr3_aa: CATSNRDRGLWSYGYTF

clone_size: -
v_call: TRBV7-9
j_call: TRBJ1-6
d_call: TRBD1
cdr3_nt: TGTGCCAGCAGCTCGACAGGGGGTAATTCACCCCTCCACTTT
cdr3_aa: CASSSTGGNSPLHF

clone_size: -
v_call: TRBV7-8
j_call: TRBJ2-1
d_call: -
cdr3_nt: TGTGCCAGCAGCTTAGTCTCCGGGGTCTACAATGAGCAGTTCTTC
cdr3_aa: CASSLVSGVYNEQFF

clone_size: -
v_call: TRBV5-1
j_call: TRBJ2-1
d_call: TRBD1
cdr3_nt: TGCGCCAGCGGGACAGGGGGAAATGAGCAGTTCTTC
cdr3_aa: CASGTGGNEQFF

clone_size: -
v_call: TRBV7-9
j_call: TRBJ1-2
d_call: TRBD1
cdr3_nt: TGTGCCAGCAGCTTAAAGGGCCGGCAGGACAGGGGTAACTATGGCTACACCTTC
cdr3_aa: CASSLKGRQDRGNYGYTF

clone_size: -
v_call: TRBV6-5
j_call: TRBJ2-1
d_call: TRBD2
cdr3_nt: TGTGCCAGCACCAAAGGGGGACTAGTCAATGAGCAGTTCTTC
cdr3_aa: CASTKGGLVNEQFF

clone_size: -
v_call: TRBV7-9
j_call: TRBJ2-3
d_call: -
cdr3_nt: TGTGCCAGCGAGGGCGGGAACACAGATACGCAGTATTTT
cdr3_aa: CASEGGNTDTQYF

clone_size: -
v_call: TRBV7-9
j_call: TRBJ1-6
d_call: -
cdr3_nt: TGTGCCAGCAGCTTAGTAGGGGCCGTCTCCTATAATTCACCCCTCCACTTT
cdr3_aa: CASSLVGAVSYNSPLHF

clone_size: -
v_call: TRBV5-1
j_call: TRBJ1-1
d_call: -
cdr3_nt: TGCGCCAGCACCTCCAGCACAGGGTGGACTGAAGCTTTCTTT
cdr3_aa: CASTSSTGWTEAFF

clone_size: few
v_call: TRBV29-1
j_call: TRBJ1-1
d_call: -
cdr3_nt: TGCAGCGTTGAAGAGGGGGGGGTTGGGACTGAAGCTTTCTTT
cdr3_aa: CSVEEGGVGTEAFF

clone_size: -
v_call: TRBV5-1
j_call: TRBJ2-7
d_call: TRBD1
cdr3_nt: TGCGCCAGCAGCTTACAGGGGGCGCAAACCGAGCAGTACTTC
cdr3_aa: CASSLQGAQTEQYF

clone_size: -
v_call: TRBV6-5
j_call: TRBJ1-2
d_call: -
cdr3_nt: TGTGCCAGCAGTTACTTGGCGGCCGAGGCCGGCTACACCTTC
cdr3_aa: CASSYLAAEAGYTF

clone_size: -
v_call: TRBV2
j_call: TRBJ2-3
d_call: TRBD2
cdr3_nt: TGTGCCAGCAGCATGGGCGGGGGGACAGATACGCAGTATTTT
cdr3_aa: CASSMGGGTDTQYF

clone_size: once
v_call: TRBV7-2
j_call: TRBJ1-4
d_call: -
cdr3_nt: TGTGCCAGCAGCCCCATCGGGAGGGCAGTTAATGAAAAACTGTTTTTT
cdr3_aa: CASSPIGRAVNEKLFF

clone_size: few
v_call: TRBV18
j_call: TRBJ2-2
d_call: -
cdr3_nt: TGTGCCAGCTCGCTAGCCCGAACGGACACCGGGGAGCTGTTTTTT
cdr3_aa: CASSLARTDTGELFF

clone_size: -
v_call: TRBV7-6
j_call: TRBJ2-5
d_call: TRBD2
cdr3_nt: TGTGCCAGCAGCCCACTTCCCGGGATAGCGGGCTTCCAAGAGACCCAGTACTTC
cdr3_aa: CASSPLPGIAGFQETQYF

clone_size: few
v_call: TRBV5-1
j_call: TRBJ1-6
d_call: -
cdr3_nt: TGCGCCAGCAGCCGGACCGGTCCCCGGGAAACACCCCTCCACTTT
cdr3_aa: CASSRTGPRETPLHF

clone_size: -
v_call: TRBV10-3
j_call: TRBJ2-1
d_call: TRBD2
cdr3_nt: TGTGCCATCAGTGACACGCGGCTAGCGGGGGAAAATGAGCAGTTCTTC
cdr3_aa: CAISDTRLAGENEQFF

clone_size: -
v_call: TRBV7-8
j_call: TRBJ2-2
d_call: TRBD1
cdr3_nt: TGTGCCAGCAGCTTAGGAGGGGGCCGGGAGCTGTTTTTT
cdr3_aa: CASSLGGGRELFF

clone_size: -
v_call: TRBV4-1
j_call: TRBJ2-3
d_call: TRBD2
cdr3_nt: TGCGCCAGCAGCCAAGCCCGACTAGCGGGAGGTTATACGCAGTATTTT
cdr3_aa: CASSQARLAGGYTQYF

clone_size: -
v_call: TRBV19
j_call: TRBJ1-3
d_call: -
cdr3_nt: TGTGCCAGTAGTATAACGTTTGCCAGAACTGGAAACACCATATATTTT
cdr3_aa: CASSITFARTGNTIYF

clone_size: -
v_call: TRBV5-1
j_call: TRBJ2-5
d_call: TRBD2
cdr3_nt: TGCGCCAGCAGCTTGGCTAGCGGGGGGCCGGGAGAGACCCAGTACTTC
cdr3_aa: CASSLASGGPGETQYF

clone_size: -
v_call: TRBV21-1
j_call: TRBJ1-4
d_call: -
cdr3_nt: TGTGCCAGCAGCGACCGAACTGGACAGGGCACTAATGAAAAACTGTTTTTT
cdr3_aa: CASSDRTGQGTNEKLFF

clone_size: -
v_call: TRBV6-6
j_call: TRBJ1-6
d_call: -
cdr3_nt: TGTGCCAGCAGCTGGGGAGCCTCCTATAATTCACCCCTCCACTTT
cdr3_aa: CASSWGASYNSPLHF

clone_size: -
v_call: TRBV5-4
j_call: TRBJ1-1
d_call: -
cdr3_nt: TGTGCCAGCAGCCCTAAGGCCTCAGGTCACACTGAAGCTTTCTTT
cdr3_aa: CASSPKASGHTEAFF

clone_size: -
v_call: TRBV6-5
j_call: TRBJ1-1
d_call: -
cdr3_nt: TGTGCCAGCAGTTACTTCGAGGGCGACACTGAAGCTTTCTTT
cdr3_aa: CASSYFEGDTEAFF

clone_size: -
v_call: TRBV5-1
j_call: TRBJ1-6
d_call: -
cdr3_nt: TGCGCCAGCAGCTTGGACAGGGAGTGGTCACCCCTCCACTTT
cdr3_aa: CASSLDREWSPLHF

clone_size: -
v_call: TRBV9
j_call: TRBJ2-5
d_call: -
cdr3_nt: TGTGCCAGCAGCGTAGAGGGGCTCGGCCAAGAGACCCAGTACTTC
cdr3_aa: CASSVEGLGQETQYF

clone_size: -
v_call: TRBV24-1
j_call: TRBJ2-2
d_call: -
cdr3_nt: TGTGCCACCAGTGATTTAGGCCAGGGCACCACCGGGGAGCTGTTTTTT
cdr3_aa: CATSDLGQGTTGELFF

clone_size: -
v_call: TRBV7-2
j_call: TRBJ2-3
d_call: TRBD1
cdr3_nt: TGTGCCAGCAGCTTCTCTGGACAGGGGTGGTCAGATACGCAGTATTTT
cdr3_aa: CASSFSGQGWSDTQYF

clone_size: -
v_call: TRBV7-6
j_call: TRBJ1-1
d_call: -
cdr3_nt: TGTGCCAGCAGCTTAGGAAGGGGTGAAGCTTTCTTT
cdr3_aa: CASSLGRGEAFF

clone_size: once
v_call: TRBV19
j_call: TRBJ2-2
d_call: -
cdr3_nt: TGTGCCAGTAGTATCCTCACCGGGGAGCTGTTTTTT
cdr3_aa: CASSILTGELFF

clone_size: -
v_call: TRBV5-1
j_call: TRBJ2-5
d_call: TRBD2
cdr3_nt: TGCGCCAGCAGCAGGGTTGGACTAGCGGGGGAGACCCAGTACTTC
cdr3_aa: CASSRVGLAGETQYF

clone_size: -
v_call: TRBV2
j_call: TRBJ2-1
d_call: -
cdr3_nt: TGTGCCAGCAGTGACAAGAGAGGAGGATACAATGAGCAGTTCTTC
cdr3_aa: CASSDKRGGYNEQFF

clone_size: few
v_call: TRBV6-1
j_call: TRBJ2-1
d_call: TRBD2
cdr3_nt: TGTGCCAGCAGTGCGCGGTTTGGGAGCGGGGCAAGCTCCTACAATGAGCAGTTCTTC
cdr3_aa: CASSARFGSGASSYNEQFF

clone_size: -
v_call: TRBV29-1
j_call: TRBJ1-2
d_call: -
cdr3_nt: TGCAGCGTTGGAGGAAACTATGGCTACACCTTC
cdr3_aa: CSVGGNYGYTF

clone_size: -
v_call: TRBV13
j_call: TRBJ2-3
d_call: TRBD2
cdr3_nt: TGTGCCAGCAGCTCCCCTGGGACTACCGCCCCGGCAGATACGCAGTATTTT
cdr3_aa: CASSSPGTTAPADTQYF

clone_size: -
v_call: TRBV6-5
j_call: TRBJ1-3
d_call: -
cdr3_nt: TGTGCCAGCAGAGACAGGAACGGTGGAAACACCATATATTTT
cdr3_aa: CASRDRNGGNTIYF

clone_size: -
v_call: TRBV7-8
j_call: TRBJ1-2
d_call: TRBD1
cdr3_nt: TGTGCCAGCAGCTTAGCCCCTCCCAGGGGGCATTTCTTCTTC
cdr3_aa: CASSLAPPRGHFFF

clone_size: -
v_call: TRBV9
j_call: TRBJ1-1
d_call: -
cdr3_nt: TGTGCCAGCAGCGACCCGGGACACCCTGAAGCTTTCTTT
cdr3_aa: CASSDPGHPEAFF

clone_size: -
v_call: TRBV27
j_call: TRBJ2-4
d_call: -
cdr3_nt: TGTGCCAGCAGTAAGCCGTTACAGGGCCCCAAAAACATTCAGTACTTC
cdr3_aa: CASSKPLQGPKNIQYF

clone_size: -
v_call: TRBV13
j_call: TRBJ2-1
d_call: TRBD2
cdr3_nt: TGTGCCAGCAGCTTCCCCGGACTAGCGGGGGGGGTAGATGAGCAGTTCTTC
cdr3_aa: CASSFPGLAGGVDEQFF